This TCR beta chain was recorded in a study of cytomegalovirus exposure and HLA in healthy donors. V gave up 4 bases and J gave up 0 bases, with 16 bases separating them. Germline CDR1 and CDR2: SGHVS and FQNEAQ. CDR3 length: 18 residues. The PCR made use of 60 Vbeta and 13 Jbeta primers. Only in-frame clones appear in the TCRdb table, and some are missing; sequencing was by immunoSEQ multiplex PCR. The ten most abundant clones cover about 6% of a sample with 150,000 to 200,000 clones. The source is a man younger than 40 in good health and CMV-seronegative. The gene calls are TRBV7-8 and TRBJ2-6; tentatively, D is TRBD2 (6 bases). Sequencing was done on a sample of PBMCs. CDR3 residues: CASSSDVSGYSGANVLTF. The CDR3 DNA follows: TGTGCCAGCAGCTCAGATGTTAGCGGCTACTCTGGGGCCAACGTCCTGACTTTC. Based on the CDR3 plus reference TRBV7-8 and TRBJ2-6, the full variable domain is GAGVSQSPRYKVAKRGQDVALRCDPISGHVSLFWYQQALGQGPEFLTYFQNEAQLDKSGLPSDRFFAERPEGSVSTLKIQRTQQEDSAVYLCASSSDVSGYSGANVLTFGAGSRLTVL.